This TCR beta chain was captured in a study of shared clonotypes between healthy human individuals. Here immunoSEQ multiplex PCR was the method, and the copy in TCRdb shows in-frame clones only, minus some. The sample has 1.6 million or so clones; approximately 97% are singletons. Germline values: CDR1 SGHRS, CDR2 YFSETQ. Trimming removed 4 bases from V and 4 bases from J; junction bases left unmatched: 6. The CDR3 covers 16 residues. Specimen: naive CD4+ T cells sorted from blood. Subset denoted: CD45RA+ positively selected. The chain uses TRBV5-1 and TRBJ2-1; 12 nucleotides match TRBD2. The clonotype originates from a man younger than 40 in good health. CDR3 sequence: CASSPSGTSGYNEQFF. The CDR3 nucleotides read TGCGCCAGCAGCCCGAGTGGGACTAGCGGGTACAATGAGCAGTTCTTC.